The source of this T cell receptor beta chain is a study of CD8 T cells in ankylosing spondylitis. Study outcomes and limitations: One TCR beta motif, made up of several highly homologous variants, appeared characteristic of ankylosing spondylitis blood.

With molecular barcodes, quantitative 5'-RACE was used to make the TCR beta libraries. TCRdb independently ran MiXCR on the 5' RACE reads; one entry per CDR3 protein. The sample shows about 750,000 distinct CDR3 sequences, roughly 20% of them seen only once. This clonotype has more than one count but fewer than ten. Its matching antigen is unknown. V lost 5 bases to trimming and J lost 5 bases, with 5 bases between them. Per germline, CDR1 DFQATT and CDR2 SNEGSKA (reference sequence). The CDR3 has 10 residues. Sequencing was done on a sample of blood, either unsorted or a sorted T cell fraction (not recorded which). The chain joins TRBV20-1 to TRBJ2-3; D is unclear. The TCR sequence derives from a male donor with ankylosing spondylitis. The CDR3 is CSASVDTQYF. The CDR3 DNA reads TGCAGTGCTTCGGTAGATACGCAGTATTTT.